The next 12 T cell receptor beta chains were all read from a single sample in a study of shared clonotypes between healthy human individuals. This table comes from immunoSEQ multiplex PCR, and its TCRdb copy is limited to in-frame clones, with some not included. The sample has roughly 500,000 clones, about 84% seen once. Sequences were obtained from PBMCs. The receptors derive from a woman between 40 and 55 years old in good health. Some clones in this sample may be carry-over from other donors' samples.

The gene calls are TRBV30 and TRBJ1-2, with D hard to call. Trimming cost V 5 bases and J 10 bases, with 17 bases left between them. CDR1 GTSNPN and CDR2 SVGIG come from the germline V gene (reference sequence). The CDR3 consists of 12 residues. The CDR3 here is CAWGQGGGDYTF. The CDR3 DNA reads TGTGCCTGGGGGCAAGGCGGTGGCGACTACACCTTC.

The chain couples TRBV5-1 to TRBJ2-3; 11 bases fit TRBD2. V shed 2 bases and J 2 bases; nucleotides not matched to a gene: 1. In germline, CDR1 is SGHRS, CDR2 YFSETQ. The CDR3 runs 15 residues. The CDR3 DNA reads TGCGCCAGCAGCTTTAGCGGGAGGGCCACAGATACGCAGTATTTT. This translates into CASSFSGRATDTQYF. Together with reference TRBV5-1 and TRBJ2-3, the CDR3 gives the full variable domain: KAGVTQTPRYLIKTRGQQVTLSCSPISGHRSVSWYQQTPGQGLQFLFEYFSETQRNKGNFPGRFSGRQFSNSRSEMNVSTLELGDSALYLCASSFSGRATDTQYFGPGTRLTVL.

The V and J genes are TRBV5-6 and TRBJ2-1; 9 bases map to TRBD2. V was pared by 2 bases and J by 4 bases, with 4 bases of the junction left unmatched. Germline V lookup: CDR1 SGHDT, CDR2 YYEEEE. This CDR3 has 15 residues. CDR3 DNA sequence: TGTGCCAGCAGCTTCCCCCTAGCGGGGTACAATGAGCAGTTCTTC. Protein sequence: CASSFPLAGYNEQFF.

This clone has only one observation. The chain couples TRBV2 to TRBJ2-4; D is ambiguous. This CDR3 contains 13 residues. In germline, CDR1 is SNHLY, CDR2 FYNNEI. Deletions cut 4 bases from V and 5 bases from J, with 9 bases between. CDR3 amino acids: CASSVDSENIQYF. In nucleotides, the CDR3 is TGTGCCAGCAGTGTTGATTCCGAAAACATTCAGTACTTC. Using reference TRBV2 and TRBJ2-4 for the parts outside the CDR3, the full variable domain is EPEVTQTPSHQVTQMGQEVILRCVPISNHLYFYWYRQILGQKVEFLVSFYNNEISEKSEIFDDQFSVERPDGSNFTLKIRSTKLEDSAMYFCASSVDSENIQYFGAGTRLSVL.

The chain employs TRBV11-2 and TRBJ2-1; 8 bases are a match to TRBD1. V trimming: 6 bases; J trimming: 9 bases; junction bases outside the gene matches: 7. The CDR3 runs to 13 residues. CDR1 and CDR2 (germline): SGHAT, FQNNGV. The CDR3: CASSRQGHGEQFF. In DNA form, the CDR3 reads TGTGCCAGCAGTCGACAGGGGCACGGTGAGCAGTTCTTC. Full variable domain (missing parts from reference TRBV11-2 and TRBJ2-1): EAGVAQSPRYKIIEKRQSVAFWCNPISGHATLYWYQQILGQGPKLLIQFQNNGVVDDSQLPKDRFSAERLKGVDSTLKIQPAKLEDSAVYLCASSRQGHGEQFFGPGTRLTVL.

On this clone: A much larger clone lies one base from this, so it may be a read error. The chain is built from TRBV9 and TRBJ2-7, with 7 bases matching TRBD1. J lost 4 bases, V lost 4 bases, and 8 bases had no gene match. The CDR3 runs 14 residues. Per germline, CDR1 SGDLS and CDR2 YYNGEE. The CDR3 DNA is TGTGCCAGCAGCCCCCGGGACAGACAATACGAGCAGTACTTC. This gives the protein CASSPRDRQYEQYF.

This clone was recorded a few times. This could be a read error, since a much larger clone is one nucleotide away. Other DNA sequences in this specimen translate into the identical CDR3. V usage is TRBV5-1 and J usage is TRBJ1-1; D not certain. V shed 0 bases and J shed 4 bases, with 19 bases lying between them. CDR3 size: 17 residues. Germline V gene sequence: CDR1 SGHRS, CDR2 YFSETQ. CDR3 nucleotides: TGCGCCAGCAGCTTGGCGGCGGGAACACACCGGGGCACTGAAGCTTTCTTT. Translating it yields CASSLAAGTHRGTEAFF.

CDR3 bases: TGTGCCAGCAGCCGCGCTAGTGGCATATCCCACGAGCAGTACTTC. Amino acid sequence: CASSRASGISHEQYF. The chain uses TRBV7-2 and TRBJ2-7, with no clear D. CDR3 length equals 15 residues. Per the germline V gene, CDR1 is SGHTA and CDR2 is FQGNSA. Trimming pared 5 bases from V and 5 bases from J, leaving 19 bases between.

This sequence joins TRBV10-2 and TRBJ2-2, with 10 bases aligning to TRBD1. V lost 9 bases and J lost 4; bases outside the gene matches: 5. The CDR3 has 14 amino acids. The germline V gene encodes CDR1 WSHSY and CDR2 SAAADI. CDR3 sequence reads: CASGTGVGTGELFF. CDR3 bases: TGCGCCAGTGGGACAGGGGTCGGCACCGGGGAGCTGTTTTTT.

The chain is built from TRBV7-6 and TRBJ1-5; D is undetermined. V lost 3 bases to trimming and J lost 4 bases, with 13 bases between them. This CDR3 comprises 15 residues. Germline CDR1 is SGHVS and CDR2 is FNYEAQ. CDR3 DNA sequence: TGTGCCAGCAGCTTTCAGGCGGGTGGGAATCAGCCCCAGCATTTT. Its protein is CASSFQAGGNQPQHF.

The chain uses TRBV30 and TRBJ2-3; D gene unclear. The germline V and J ends were trimmed by 0 bases and 5 bases, with 6 bases remaining between them. CDR1 is GTSNPN, CDR2 SVGIG, per germline (reference sequence). The CDR3 runs to 12 residues. The CDR3 spells CAWSVSRDTQYF. The CDR3 DNA is TGTGCCTGGAGTGTATCCCGAGATACGCAGTATTTT.

This clone was seen a single time. The chain has TRBV5-5 and TRBJ2-2, with 10 bases matching TRBD2. Germline-derived CDR1 and CDR2 are SGHKS and YYEKEE (reference sequence). After removal of 0 bases from V and 5 bases from J, the junction contained 4 bases not matched to a gene. The CDR3 is 16 residues long. The CDR3 spells CASSLVQTSGTGELFF. CDR3 bases: TGTGCCAGCAGCTTGGTACAGACTAGCGGGACCGGGGAGCTGTTTTTT.